This T cell receptor beta chain comes out of a study of blood T cell repertoires in COVID-19. As for the study in general: The United States, Italy and Spain provided the acute and convalescent COVID-19 samples. PBMCs, B-cell-depleted T cells, or T cells provided the cDNA or gDNA that made up the material.

Per the original data handling: Nucleated cell number was recorded as an estimate derived from reference gene primer amplification. Profiled with immunoSEQ multiplex PCR; TCRdb holds only in-frame clones, not every one. From that table come the V and J calls and clone size; the DNA was used to work out D and trimming. The sample lists roughly 92,000 clones, around 86% seen once, with under 13% in the top ten. The receptor was isolated from a middle-aged man with acute or convalescent COVID-19. Sequenced: peripheral blood.

The CDR3 DNA follows: TGTGCCATCCAGGCCGCAGGGGTGGATACGCAGTATTTT. It codes for CAIQAAGVDTQYF. The rearrangement uses TRBV6-5 and TRBJ2-3; D is perhaps TRBD1 (6 bases). Trimming stripped 10 bases from V and 6 bases from J, with 17 bases between. The CDR3 loop spans 13 amino acids. Per the germline V gene, CDR1 is MNHEY and CDR2 is SVGAGI.